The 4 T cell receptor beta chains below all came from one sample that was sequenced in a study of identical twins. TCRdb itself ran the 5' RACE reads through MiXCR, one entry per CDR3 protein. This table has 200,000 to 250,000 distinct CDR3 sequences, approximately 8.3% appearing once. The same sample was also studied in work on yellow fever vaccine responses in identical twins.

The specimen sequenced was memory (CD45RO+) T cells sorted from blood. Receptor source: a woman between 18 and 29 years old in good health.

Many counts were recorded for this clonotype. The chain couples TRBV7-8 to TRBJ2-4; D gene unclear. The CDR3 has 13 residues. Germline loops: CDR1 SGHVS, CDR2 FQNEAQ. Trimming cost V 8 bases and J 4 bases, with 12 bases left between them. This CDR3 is CASQDGPKNIQYF. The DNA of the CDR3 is TGTGCCAGCCAGGACGGCCCAAAAAACATTCAGTACTTC. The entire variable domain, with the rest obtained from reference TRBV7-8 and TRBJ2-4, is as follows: GAGVSQSPRYKVAKRGQDVALRCDPISGHVSLFWYQQALGQGPEFLTYFQNEAQLDKSGLPSDRFFAERPEGSVSTLKIQRTQQEDSAVYLCASQDGPKNIQYFGAGTRLSVL.

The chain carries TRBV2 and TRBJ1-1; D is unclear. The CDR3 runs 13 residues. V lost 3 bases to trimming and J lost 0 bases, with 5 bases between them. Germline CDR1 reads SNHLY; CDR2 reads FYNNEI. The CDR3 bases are TGTGCCAGCAGTGAGCAGGTGAACACTGAAGCTTTCTTT. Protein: CASSEQVNTEAFF.

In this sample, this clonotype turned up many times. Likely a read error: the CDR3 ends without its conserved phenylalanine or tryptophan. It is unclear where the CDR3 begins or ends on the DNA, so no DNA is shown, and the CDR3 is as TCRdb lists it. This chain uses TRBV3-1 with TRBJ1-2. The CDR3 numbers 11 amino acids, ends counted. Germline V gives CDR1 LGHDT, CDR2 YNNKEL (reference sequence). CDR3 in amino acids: CASSQEGSITL.

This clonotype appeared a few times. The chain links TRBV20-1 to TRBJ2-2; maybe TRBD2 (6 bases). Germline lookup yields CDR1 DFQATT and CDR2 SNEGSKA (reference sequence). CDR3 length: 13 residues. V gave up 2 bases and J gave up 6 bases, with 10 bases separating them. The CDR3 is CSARQGGPGELFF. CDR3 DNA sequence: TGCAGTGCTAGACAGGGAGGTCCCGGGGAGCTGTTTTTT.